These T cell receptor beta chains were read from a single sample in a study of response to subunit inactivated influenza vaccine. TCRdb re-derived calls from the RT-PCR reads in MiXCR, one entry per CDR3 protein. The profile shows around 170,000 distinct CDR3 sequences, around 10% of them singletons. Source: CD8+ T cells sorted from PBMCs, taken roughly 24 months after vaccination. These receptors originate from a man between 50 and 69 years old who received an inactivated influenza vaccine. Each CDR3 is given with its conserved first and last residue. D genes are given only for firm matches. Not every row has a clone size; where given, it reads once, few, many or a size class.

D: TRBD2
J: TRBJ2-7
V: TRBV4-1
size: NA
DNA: TGCGCCAGCAGCCAAGAACTAGCGGGGGGAACGTACGAGCAGTACTTC
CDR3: CASSQELAGGTYEQYF

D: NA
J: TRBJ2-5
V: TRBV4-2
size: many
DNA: TGTGCCAGCAGCCAAGATGTGGGCAGTATGCAAGAGACCCAGTACTTC
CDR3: CASSQDVGSMQETQYF

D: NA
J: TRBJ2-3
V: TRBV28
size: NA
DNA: TGTGCCAGCAGTCCCCAAGGCACAGATACGCAGTATTTT
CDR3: CASSPQGTDTQYF

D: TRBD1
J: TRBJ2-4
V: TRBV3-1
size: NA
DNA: TGTGCCAGCAGCTCGGGACAGCTAGCCAAAAACATTCAGTACTTC
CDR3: CASSSGQLAKNIQYF

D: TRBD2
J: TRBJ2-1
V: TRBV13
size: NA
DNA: TGTGCCAGCAGCATTAGCGGGGGTAGCTCCTACAATGAGCAGTTCTTC
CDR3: CASSISGGSSYNEQFF

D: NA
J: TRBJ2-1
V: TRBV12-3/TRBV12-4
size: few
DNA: TGTGCCAGCAGTCCCCCCGGGACACAAAATTTCTACAATGAGCAGTTCTTC
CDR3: CASSPPGTQNFYNEQFF

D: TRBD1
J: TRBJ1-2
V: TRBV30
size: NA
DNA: TGTGCCTGTACGGACAGGAACTATGGCTACACCTTC
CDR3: CACTDRNYGYTF

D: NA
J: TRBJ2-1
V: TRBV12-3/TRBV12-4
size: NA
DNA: TGTGCCAGCAGTTTTAGGCCGCTAGCTATGGACAATGAGCAGTTCTTC
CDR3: CASSFRPLAMDNEQFF

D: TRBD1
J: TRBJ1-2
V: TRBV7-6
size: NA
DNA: TGTGCCAGCAGCTTCGCACAGGGGTATGGCTACACCTTC
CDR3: CASSFAQGYGYTF

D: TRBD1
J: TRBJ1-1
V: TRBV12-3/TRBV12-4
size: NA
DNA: TGTGCCAGCAGAGGGACAGGAAACACTGAAGCTTTCTTT
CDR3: CASRGTGNTEAFF

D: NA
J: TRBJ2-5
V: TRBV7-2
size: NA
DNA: TGTGCCAGCGGATATGGCACCATCGGGTACCAAGAGACCCAGTACTTC
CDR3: CASGYGTIGYQETQYF

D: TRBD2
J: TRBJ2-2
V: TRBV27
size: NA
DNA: TGTGCCAGCAGTTTATCCACCGGACTAGCGGGAGTCTATGGGAACACCGGGGAGCTGTTTTTT
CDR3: CASSLSTGLAGVYGNTGELFF

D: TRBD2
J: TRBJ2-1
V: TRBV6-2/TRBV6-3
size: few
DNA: TGTGCCAGCACTAACTCCCGGGAGGAACTCTACAATGAGCAGTTCTTC
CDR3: CASTNSREELYNEQFF

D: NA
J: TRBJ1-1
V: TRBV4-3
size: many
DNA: TGCGCCAGCAGCCGAGGGACGGCGAACACTGAAGCTTTCTTT
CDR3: CASSRGTANTEAFF

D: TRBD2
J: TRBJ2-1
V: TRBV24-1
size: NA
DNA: TGTGCCACCAGTGATTTGGGTAGCGGGGGCAATGAGCAGTTCTTC
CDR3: CATSDLGSGGNEQFF

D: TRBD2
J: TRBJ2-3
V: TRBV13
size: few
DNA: TGTGCCAGCAGCCAATTTGGACTAGCGGTTCGGGATACGCAGTATTTT
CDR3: CASSQFGLAVRDTQYF

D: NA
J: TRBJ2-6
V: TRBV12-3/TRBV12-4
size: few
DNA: TGTGCCAGCAGTTTTTCCAGCTCTGGGGCCAACGTCCTGACTTTC
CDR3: CASSFSSSGANVLTF

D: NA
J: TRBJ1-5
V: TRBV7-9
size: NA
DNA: TGTGCCAGCAGCCTCCACACCGGGAACCCCCAGCATTTT
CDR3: CASSLHTGNPQHF

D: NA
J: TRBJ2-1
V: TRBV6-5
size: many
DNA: TGTGCCAGCAGTTACTCGGCCAATGAGCAGTTCTTC
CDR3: CASSYSANEQFF

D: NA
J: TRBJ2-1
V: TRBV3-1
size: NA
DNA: TGTGCCAGCAGCCAAGAGGTGGGAAGCTACAATGAGCAGTTCTTC
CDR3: CASSQEVGSYNEQFF

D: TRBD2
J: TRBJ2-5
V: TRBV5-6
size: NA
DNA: TGTGCCAGCAGCTTAGTATCGGGACTAGCGGGGGGTATCCAAGAGACCCAGTACTTC
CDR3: CASSLVSGLAGGIQETQYF

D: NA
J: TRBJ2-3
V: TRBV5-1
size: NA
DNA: TGCGCCAGCAGCCCCGTAAGTGCTAGCACAGATACGCAGTATTTT
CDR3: CASSPVSASTDTQYF

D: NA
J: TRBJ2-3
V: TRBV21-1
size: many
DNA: TGTGCCAGCAGCGAAATACCGAAGACTAGCGGGGCTTCAGATACGCAGTATTTT
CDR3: CASSEIPKTSGASDTQYF

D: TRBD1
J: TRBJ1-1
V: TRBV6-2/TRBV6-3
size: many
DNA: TGTGCCAGCAGTTACCGACCGACAGGGTTGGCTTTCTTT
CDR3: CASSYRPTGLAFF

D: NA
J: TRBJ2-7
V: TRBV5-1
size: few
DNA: TGCGCCAGCAGCCCCAGAGGATCCTACGAGCAGTACTTC
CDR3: CASSPRGSYEQYF

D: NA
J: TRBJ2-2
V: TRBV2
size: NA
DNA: TGTGCCAGCAGTGAAATTCAGGCACCGAACACCGGGGAGCTGTTTTTT
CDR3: CASSEIQAPNTGELFF

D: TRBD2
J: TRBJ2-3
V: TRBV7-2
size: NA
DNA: TGTGCCAGCAGCCGCCGAGGGCGGGAGGGGAGAGATACGCAGTATTTT
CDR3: CASSRRGREGRDTQYF

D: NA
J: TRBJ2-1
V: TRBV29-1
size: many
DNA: TGCAGCGTTGATTCCAGGGAGACCTACAATGAGCAGTTCTTC
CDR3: CSVDSRETYNEQFF

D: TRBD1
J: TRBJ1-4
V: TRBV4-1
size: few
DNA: TGCGCCAGCAGCATCCGGACAGGGAACGAAAAACTGTTTTTT
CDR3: CASSIRTGNEKLFF

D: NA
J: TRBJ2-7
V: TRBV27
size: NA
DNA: TGTGCCAGCAGTTTATCGATGGGGGGCCTGGGATACGAGCAGTACTTC
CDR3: CASSLSMGGLGYEQYF

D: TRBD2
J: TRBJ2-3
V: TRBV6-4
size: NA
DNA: TGTGCCAGCAGCCTTAGCGGGGGGTTCACAGATACGCAGTATTTT
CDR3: CASSLSGGFTDTQYF

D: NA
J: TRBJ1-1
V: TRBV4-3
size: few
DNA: TGCGCCAGCAGCCAAGGTGCCCAGGGACCCAAGGGGGCTTTCTTT
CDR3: CASSQGAQGPKGAFF

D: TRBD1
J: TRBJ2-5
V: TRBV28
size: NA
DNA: TGTGCCAGCAGTTTAATTCTTGGACAGGGGGTGGAGACCCAGTACTTC
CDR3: CASSLILGQGVETQYF

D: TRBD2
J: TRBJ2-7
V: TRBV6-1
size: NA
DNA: TGTGCCGCCATACCAGCGGGAGGGTCGGGATCCGGCGAGCAGTACTTC
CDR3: CAAIPAGGSGSGEQYF

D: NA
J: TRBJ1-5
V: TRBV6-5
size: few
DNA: TGTGCCAGCAGTTACGTCGGACTCGTGGAGCCCCAGCATTTT
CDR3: CASSYVGLVEPQHF

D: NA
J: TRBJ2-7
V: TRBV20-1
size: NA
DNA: TGCAGTGCTTTCAGGGGCTACGAGCAGTACTTC
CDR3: CSAFRGYEQYF

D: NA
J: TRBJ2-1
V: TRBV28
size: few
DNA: TGTGCCAGCAGTTTCGCGACAACGTACAATGAGCAGTTCTTC
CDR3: CASSFATTYNEQFF

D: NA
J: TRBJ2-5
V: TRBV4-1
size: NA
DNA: TGCGCCAGCAGCCAAGATGGGAGCCAAGAGACCCAGTACTTC
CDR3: CASSQDGSQETQYF

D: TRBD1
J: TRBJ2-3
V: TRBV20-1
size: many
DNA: TGCAGTGCTAGAACAGGGGGCGCGCAGTATTTT
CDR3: CSARTGGAQYF

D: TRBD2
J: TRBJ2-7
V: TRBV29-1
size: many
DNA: TGCAGCGTTGAATTACGACTAGCGGCCTCCTACGAGCAGTACTTC
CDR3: CSVELRLAASYEQYF